This T cell receptor beta chain stems from a study of CD8 T cells in ankylosing spondylitis. The CDR3 extends over 16 amino acids. Trimming removed 0 bases from V and 7 bases from J; junction bases left unmatched: 7. Germline CDR1 reads MNHEY; CDR2 reads SVGAGI. Study observations and caveats: A TCR beta motif made of several highly homologous variants seemed typical of ankylosing spondylitis blood. Disease-linked clones were CD8+ and relatively rare in peripheral blood.

TCRdb itself ran the 5' RACE reads through MiXCR, one entry per CDR3 protein. The data contain 180,000 or so distinct CDR3 sequences, 9.5% to 13% of them singletons. This clonotype has at least ten counts. Its target is not known. The V gene is TRBV6-5, the J gene TRBJ2-1; 9 bases are a match to TRBD2. The sequence derives from a male donor with ankylosing spondylitis or in good health (not recorded which). Sample: blood, either unsorted or a sorted T cell fraction (not recorded which). DNA for the CDR3: TGTGCCAGCAGTTACTCGATATCTAGCGGGGTAAATGAGCAGTTCTTC. Protein: CASSYSISSGVNEQFF.